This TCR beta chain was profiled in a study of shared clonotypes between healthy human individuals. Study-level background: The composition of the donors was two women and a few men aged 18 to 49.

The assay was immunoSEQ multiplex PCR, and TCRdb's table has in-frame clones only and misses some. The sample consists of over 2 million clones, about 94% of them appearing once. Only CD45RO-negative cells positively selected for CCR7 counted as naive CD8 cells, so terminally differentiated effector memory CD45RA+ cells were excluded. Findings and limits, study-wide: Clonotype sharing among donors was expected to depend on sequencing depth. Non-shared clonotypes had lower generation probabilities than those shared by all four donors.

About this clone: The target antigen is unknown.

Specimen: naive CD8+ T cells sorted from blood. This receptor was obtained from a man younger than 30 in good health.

The CDR3: CAMEGDSGANVLTF. The DNA for the CDR3 is TGTGCCATGGAAGGTGACTCTGGGGCCAACGTCCTGACTTTC. The rearrangement links TRBV7-9 to TRBJ2-6; no definite D call. Trimming removed 10 bases at V and 0 bases at J, with 10 bases between. The CDR3 is 14 residues long. Germline CDR1 and CDR2: SEHNR and FQNEAQ (reference sequence).